The 2 T cell receptor beta chains below all came from one sample that was sequenced in a study of T-cell memory formation after mild COVID-19. TCRdb fed the 5' RACE reads into MiXCR, producing one record per CDR3 protein. The sample contains roughly 280,000 distinct CDR3 sequences, around 15% of which appear only once. Input material: PBMCs or a T cell subset sorted from them (not recorded which). These receptors all stem from a man aged 18 to 30 who had mild COVID-19 (a few samples of this study predate the infection). Cell type and time point are not known.

This clonotype showed up just a few times. The gene calls are TRBV4-2 and TRBJ2-1, with D possibly matching TRBD2 (6 bases). This CDR3 has 13 amino acids. Per germline, CDR1 LGHNA and CDR2 YNFKEQ. Trimming took 4 bases from V and 10 from J, leaving 14 bases between them. CDR3 coding DNA: TGTGCCAGCAGCCGATATACGGAGGGGGAGCAGTTCTTC. Its translation is CASSRYTEGEQFF.

The chain couples TRBV6-2 or TRBV6-3 to TRBJ2-1; no clear D gene. Germline CDR1 reads MNHEY; CDR2 reads SVGEGT. V gave up 2 bases and J gave up 9 bases, with 8 bases separating them. The CDR3 is 12 residues long. The chain's CDR3 is CASSYRVPEQFF. As DNA, the CDR3 is TGTGCCAGCAGTTACCGAGTCCCTGAGCAGTTCTTC.